Listed here are 15 T cell receptor beta chains from one sample, sequenced in a study of blood T cell repertoires in COVID-19. Data came from immunoSEQ multiplex PCR; TCRdb stores just in-frame clones and leaves some out. The repertoire includes roughly 670,000 clones, over 80% of them detected once, and under 0.3% sits in the top ten. What was sequenced was peripheral blood. These receptors came from a woman aged 18-29 years with acute or convalescent COVID-19.

V is TRBV6-5 and J is TRBJ2-3, with a weak D call TRBD2 (5 bases). This CDR3 is 15 amino acids long. The germline V and J ends were trimmed by 6 bases and 5 bases, with 18 bases remaining between them. Germline V gene sequence: CDR1 MNHEY, CDR2 SVGAGI. The CDR3 spells CASSVDARAGDTQYF. The CDR3 nucleotides are TGTGCCAGCAGCGTTGACGCGAGGGCAGGAGATACGCAGTATTTT.

The gene calls are TRBV6-5 and TRBJ1-2; 9 bases are shared with TRBD1. CDR3 length: 13 residues. Germline CDR1 reads MNHEY; CDR2 reads SVGAGI. The V segment lost 6 bases and the J segment 7 bases; nucleotides outside the gene matches: 6. In DNA form, the CDR3 reads TGTGCCAGCAGGGGGGACAGGGAGAGTGGCTACACCTTC. It specifies CASRGDRESGYTF.

This chain joins TRBV6-5 and TRBJ2-2; 7 bases are a match to TRBD2. Germline values: CDR1 MNHEY, CDR2 SVGAGI. This CDR3 is 15 amino acids long. Trimming removed 2 bases from V and 4 bases from J; junction bases left unmatched: 4. This chain's CDR3 is CASSYTSGVTGELFF. The CDR3 DNA reads TGTGCCAGCAGTTACACCAGCGGGGTCACCGGGGAGCTGTTTTTT.

The V call is TRBV18, the J call TRBJ1-1; a weak D match, TRBD1 (5 bases). CDR1 and CDR2 (germline): KGHSH, LQKENI. The CDR3 covers 14 residues. The V end was cut by 2 bases, the J end by 1 base, with 8 bases between. The CDR3 loop is CASSPFRENTEAFF. Written as DNA, the CDR3 is TGTGCCAGCTCACCATTCAGGGAGAACACTGAAGCTTTCTTT.

This clone was recorded once. The CDR3 region is CASSGRDRGRDGYTF. CDR3 in DNA: TGTGCCAGCAGTGGCCGGGACAGGGGTCGGGATGGCTACACCTTC. The chain has TRBV7-9 and TRBJ1-2; the match to TRBD1 covers 10 bases. Germline CDR1 reads SEHNR; CDR2 reads FQNEAQ (reference sequence). The CDR3 length is 15 residues. With 6 bases clipped from V and 6 bases from J, the junction kept 10 bases outside the gene matches.

This chain links TRBV27 with TRBJ1-5; D is perhaps TRBD1 (5 bases). Germline CDR1 is MNHEY and CDR2 is SMNVEV (reference sequence). Trimming took 0 bases from V and 7 from J, leaving 10 bases between them. CDR3 size: 14 residues. The CDR3, as DNA: TGTGCCAGCAGTTTATCGTCAGGGCTCCAGCCCCAGCATTTT. As protein: CASSLSSGLQPQHF.

The chain uses TRBV5-4 and TRBJ1-3; the D gene is possibly TRBD1 (6 bases). The CDR3 spans 17 residues. Germline CDR1 and CDR2: SGHNT and YYREEE (reference sequence). V lost 4 bases and J lost 8, with 25 bases in between. CDR3 coding DNA: TGTGCCAGCAGCAACCGGGACACCAAGTTGCAGGGGCACACCATATATTTT. Protein sequence: CASSNRDTKLQGHTIYF.

This rearrangement joins TRBV5-1 to TRBJ1-2; the D gene is possibly TRBD1 (5 bases). The CDR3 has 15 residues. V was clipped by 2 bases and J by 3 bases, with 14 bases between them. The germline V gene encodes CDR1 SGHRS and CDR2 YFSETQ. CDR3 nucleotide sequence: TGCGCCAGCAGCTTAATCGGGGGGGACCACTATGGCTACACCTTC. This gives the protein CASSLIGGDHYGYTF.

The V gene is TRBV6-5, the J gene TRBJ1-1, with D perhaps TRBD1 (5 bases). The germline V and J ends were trimmed by 2 bases and 2 bases, with 9 bases remaining between them. CDR1 and CDR2 (germline): MNHEY, SVGAGI. There are 14 residues in the CDR3. CDR3 DNA sequence: TGTGCCAGCAGTTACCGACAGCTAAACACTGAAGCTTTCTTT. Translated, it gives CASSYRQLNTEAFF.

This clone was seen just once. At the DNA level, this CDR3 is encoded by other sequences in the same sample as well. CDR3: CASSLRGEQYF. In nucleotides, the CDR3 is TGTGCCAGCAGTTTGAGGGGGGAGCAGTACTTC. This chain joins TRBV12-3 or TRBV12-4 and TRBJ2-7, with D possibly TRBD1 on 6 matching bases. Trimming stripped 3 bases from V and 7 bases from J, with 7 bases between. The CDR3 runs to 11 residues.

This chain joins TRBV18 and TRBJ1-1; D is unresolved. Germline assignment: CDR1 KGHSH and CDR2 LQKENI. The CDR3 is 14 residues long. V was pared by 2 bases and J by 4 bases, with 11 bases between. CDR3 sequence reads: CASSPSAVPTEAFF. In nucleotides, the CDR3 is TGTGCCAGCTCACCATCCGCAGTACCCACTGAAGCTTTCTTT.

This rearrangement joins TRBV18 to TRBJ1-2, with 7 bases identical to TRBD1. V was clipped by 0 bases and J by 2 bases; unmatched bases: 3. Per germline, CDR1 KGHSH and CDR2 LQKENI. This CDR3 is built from 15 residues. The CDR3 sequence: CASSPPTGWNYGYTF. CDR3 nucleotides: TGTGCCAGCTCACCACCGACAGGGTGGAACTATGGCTACACCTTC.

V is TRBV4-1 and J is TRBJ1-1; a possible D gene is TRBD1 (6 bases). Germline V CDR1 and CDR2: MGHRA, YSYEKL. The CDR3 sequence is 14 residues long. Deletions cut 5 bases from V and 1 base from J, with 11 bases between. The DNA for the CDR3 is TGCGCCAGCAGCGGGGGGGGACAGAACACTGAAGCTTTCTTT. Protein sequence: CASSGGGQNTEAFF.

J is TRBJ1-1 and V is TRBV6-5; weak D call: TRBD1 (5 bases). CDR3 length equals 13 residues. CDR1 and CDR2 (germline): MNHEY, SVGAGI. V lost 0 bases and J 7 bases, leaving 9 bases between the germline ends. As DNA, the CDR3 is TGTGCCAGCAGTTACTCTCGAAGGGGTGAAGCTTTCTTT. This gives the protein CASSYSRRGEAFF.

The chain carries TRBV6-5 and TRBJ1-2; TRBD1 agrees at 9 bases. The CDR3 is 15 amino acids. The germline CDR1 and CDR2 sequences are MNHEY and SVGAGI. V lost 8 bases, J lost 7 bases, and 14 bases stayed unmatched. This CDR3 reads CASYPRGQGYGGYTF. The CDR3 region has the DNA TGTGCCAGCTACCCTCGAGGACAGGGGTACGGTGGCTACACCTTC.